The 30 T cell receptor beta chains below all came from one sample that was sequenced in a study of T cell responses to AZD1222 COVID-19 vaccine. Here immunoSEQ multiplex PCR was the method, and the copy in TCRdb shows in-frame clones only, minus some. The sample includes more than 120,000 clones, more than 85% of them seen just once. Sequenced here: peripheral blood, sampled on day 0 of AZD1222 vaccination. These receptors were collected from an adult in good health.

The chain uses TRBV24-1 and TRBJ2-1; D is unclear. CDR3 length equals 16 residues. The germline V and J ends were trimmed by 10 bases and 0 bases, with 18 bases remaining between them. Germline V gene data show CDR1 as KGHDR and CDR2 as SFDVKD. The CDR3 region is CATRPLGLSSYNEQFF. The CDR3 DNA is TGTGCCACACGCCCCCTAGGGCTCAGCTCCTACAATGAGCAGTTCTTC.

This CDR3 reads CASSPEGGLGYTF. In DNA, the CDR3 is TGTGCCAGCAGCCCAGAGGGGGGGCTTGGCTACACCTTC. The gene calls are TRBV9 and TRBJ1-2; possible D gene TRBD1, 6 bases. This CDR3 has 13 residues. Per germline, CDR1 SGDLS and CDR2 YYNGEE. Trimming removed 4 bases at V and 7 bases at J, with 14 bases between.

The chain employs TRBV28 and TRBJ1-6; D uncertain. With 11 bases removed from V and 9 bases from J, the gap between germline ends came to 17 bases. The CDR3 totals 13 residues. Germline loops: CDR1 MDHEN, CDR2 SYDVKM. The CDR3 DNA follows: TGTGCCTGCCGGACGGGCAAAATTTCACCCCTCCACTTT. As protein: CACRTGKISPLHF.

The CDR3 sequence is CASSPGQGRYEQYF. CDR3 DNA: TGTGCCAGCAGTCCGGGACAGGGGAGGTACGAGCAGTACTTC. The rearrangement uses TRBV27 and TRBJ2-7, with 10 nucleotides matching TRBD1. Germline loops: CDR1 MNHEY, CDR2 SMNVEV (reference sequence). CDR3 length equals 14 residues. Trimming removed 5 bases from V and 4 bases from J; junction bases left unmatched: 5.

J is TRBJ2-5 and V is TRBV7-8; D may be TRBD2 (5 bases). With 5 bases removed from V and 7 bases from J, the gap between germline ends came to 17 bases. The CDR3 loop spans 14 amino acids. Per the germline V gene, CDR1 is SGHVS and CDR2 is FQNEAQ. The CDR3: CASSHTAHRGTQYF. CDR3 DNA sequence: TGTGCCAGCAGCCACACCGCTCATCGGGGGACCCAGTACTTC.

The chain joins TRBV5-5 to TRBJ1-6; D is possibly TRBD1 (5 bases). Trimming took off 0 bases at V and 9 bases at J, with 10 bases between the two ends. This CDR3 comprises 14 residues. Germline V CDR1 and CDR2: SGHKS, YYEKEE (reference sequence). DNA of the CDR3: TGTGCCAGCAGCTTGGAGGGGAGGTCTTCACCCCTCCACTTT. This codes for CASSLEGRSSPLHF. The full variable domain, rest sourced from reference TRBV5-5 and TRBJ1-6, is DAGVTQSPTHLIKTRGQQVTLRCSPISGHKSVSWYQQVLGQGPQFIFQYYEKEERGRGNFPDRFSARQFPNYSSELNVNALLLGDSALYLCASSLEGRSSPLHFGNGTRLTVT.

The gene calls are TRBV7-3 and TRBJ2-7, with D tentatively TRBD2 (5 bases). Germline V gene lookup returns CDR1 SGHTA and CDR2 FQGTGA. Deletions cut 2 bases from V and 6 bases from J, with 20 bases between. The CDR3 totals 16 residues. The chain's CDR3 is CASSLSPGLARAEQYF. CDR3 nucleotide sequence: TGTGCCAGCAGCTTATCCCCTGGGCTAGCACGAGCCGAGCAGTACTTC.

The chain employs TRBV12-5 and TRBJ1-5; no definite D call. Germline V gives CDR1 LGHNT, CDR2 FRNRAP. Deletions cut 2 bases from V and 2 bases from J, with 10 bases between. This CDR3 has 15 residues. CDR3 sequence: CASGLFSLGNQPQHF. CDR3 bases: TGTGCTAGTGGTTTGTTCTCCCTGGGCAATCAGCCCCAGCATTTT.

The J gene is TRBJ2-7, the V gene TRBV15, with D possibly matching TRBD2 (5 bases). In germline, CDR1 is LNHNV, CDR2 YYDKDF (reference sequence). V was clipped by 0 bases and J by 7 bases, with 7 bases between them. The CDR3 length is 12 residues. CDR3 nucleotide sequence: TGTGCCACCAGCAGAGAGGGGAGAGAGCAGTACTTC. It yields the protein CATSREGREQYF.

The chain combines TRBV19 with TRBJ2-5, with TRBD2 matching over 8 bases. J lost 1 base, V lost 4 bases, and 2 bases had no gene match. Per germline, CDR1 LNHDA and CDR2 SQIVND (reference sequence). The CDR3 runs 14 residues. Here the CDR3 reads CASSSGGPQETQYF. CDR3 DNA: TGTGCCAGTAGTAGCGGGGGGCCCCAAGAGACCCAGTACTTC.

This sequence joins TRBV5-4 and TRBJ2-6; D is ambiguous. Trimming cost V 1 base and J 2 bases, with 10 bases left between them. This CDR3 has 16 residues. CDR1 and CDR2 (germline): SGHNT, YYREEE (reference sequence). CDR3 sequence reads: CASSLPGKPGANVLTF. The CDR3 nucleotides read TGTGCCAGCAGCTTGCCAGGAAAGCCTGGGGCCAACGTCCTGACTTTC.

This sequence joins TRBV19 and TRBJ1-5, with D possibly being TRBD1 (5 bases). V was pared by 5 bases and J by 0 bases, with 23 bases between. The CDR3 is 19 residues long. Germline V lookup: CDR1 LNHDA, CDR2 SQIVND (reference sequence). The CDR3 sequence is CASSFPRLRQSYSNQPQHF. In nucleotides, the CDR3 is TGTGCCAGTAGTTTCCCCCGACTCCGACAGTCTTATAGCAATCAGCCCCAGCATTTT.

This chain links TRBV5-6 with TRBJ2-1; no definite D call. V was cut by 4 bases and J by 10 bases, with 9 bases left in between. This CDR3 spans 11 amino acids. The V gene's germline CDR1 is SGHDT and CDR2 YYEEEE. CDR3 DNA sequence: TGTGCCAGCAGCCTCGTTCGGGAGCAGTTCTTC. It is translated as CASSLVREQFF. Combining the CDR3 with reference TRBV5-6 and TRBJ2-1 gives the whole variable domain DAGVTQSPTHLIKTRGQQVTLRCSPKSGHDTVSWYQQALGQGPQFIFQYYEEEERQRGNFPDRFSGHQFPNYSSELNVNALLLGDSALYLCASSLVREQFFGPGTRLTVL.

The chain has TRBV7-8 and TRBJ1-6; maybe TRBD1 (5 bases). Germline values: CDR1 SGHVS, CDR2 FQNEAQ. CDR3 length: 17 amino acids. Trimming shortened V by 5 bases and J by 5 bases, and 19 bases separated the two germline ends. The CDR3 sequence is CASSLRGGSMDNSPLHF. The CDR3 bases are TGTGCCAGCAGCCTACGGGGGGGAAGTATGGATAATTCACCCCTCCACTTT.

This chain links TRBV11-3 with TRBJ1-2; perhaps TRBD1 as D (6 bases). CDR1 and CDR2 (germline): SGHNT, YENEEA. The germline V and J ends were trimmed by 8 bases and 8 bases, with 12 bases remaining between them. This CDR3 contains 11 residues. The CDR3 nucleotides read TGTGCCAGCCCAGGGGCGGACGGCTACACCTTC. Protein sequence: CASPGADGYTF.

The chain employs TRBV2 and TRBJ2-5; no clear D gene. Germline V gives CDR1 SNHLY, CDR2 FYNNEI. Deletions cut 0 bases from V and 7 bases from J, with 15 bases between. The CDR3 runs to 15 residues. The CDR3 sequence: CASSEALAQAGTQYF. The CDR3 coding sequence is TGTGCCAGCAGTGAAGCGCTTGCGCAGGCAGGGACCCAGTACTTC. Combining the CDR3 with reference TRBV2 and TRBJ2-5 gives the whole variable domain EPEVTQTPSHQVTQMGQEVILRCVPISNHLYFYWYRQILGQKVEFLVSFYNNEISEKSEIFDDQFSVERPDGSNFTLKIRSTKLEDSAMYFCASSEALAQAGTQYFGPGTRLLVL.

The V gene is TRBV4-1, the J gene TRBJ1-6, with 7 bases matching TRBD1. Germline CDR1 reads MGHRA; CDR2 reads YSYEKL. There are 16 residues in the CDR3. J lost 7 bases, V lost 2 bases, and 8 bases had no gene match. DNA of the CDR3: TGCGCCAGCAGCCAATTCCGGACAGGAATCAATTCACCCCTCCACTTT. Protein sequence: CASSQFRTGINSPLHF.

The chain uses TRBV4-1 and TRBJ1-2; 10 bases map to TRBD1. Trimming cost V 5 bases and J 8 bases; bases outside gene matches: 11. CDR3 length: 15 residues. From germline, CDR1 is MGHRA and CDR2 YSYEKL. The CDR3 DNA reads TGCGCCAGCAGCACACTTGGGACAGGGGCGGTCGGCTACACCTTC. Translated: CASSTLGTGAVGYTF.

The chain has TRBV29-1 and TRBJ2-3; 8 bases are a match to TRBD2. After removal of 4 bases from V and 8 bases from J, the junction contained 11 bases not matched to a gene. The CDR3 runs to 14 residues. Germline V gene data show CDR1 as SQVTM and CDR2 as ANQGSEA. The CDR3 nucleotides read TGCAGCGTTGCTGATACCGGGGGGGCCGGTACGCAGTATTTT. It specifies CSVADTGGAGTQYF.

The rearrangement joins TRBV7-8 to TRBJ1-2; no clear D. The germline V gene has CDR1 SGHVS and CDR2 FQNEAQ. Trimming pared 1 base from V and 2 bases from J, leaving 8 bases between. The CDR3 has 14 residues. In DNA form, the CDR3 reads TGTGCCAGCAGCTTAGTAATCGGAAACTATGGCTACACCTTC. It specifies CASSLVIGNYGYTF.

The chain carries TRBV7-8 and TRBJ1-6; D possibly corresponds to TRBD1 (6 bases). The CDR3 is 17 amino acids. Germline-derived CDR1 and CDR2 are SGHVS and FQNEAQ. V lost 4 bases to trimming and J lost 5 bases, with 18 bases between them. The CDR3 reads CASSWVSIAGDNSPLHF. The CDR3 DNA is TGTGCCAGCAGCTGGGTGTCGATCGCAGGGGATAATTCACCCCTCCACTTT.

The V and J genes are TRBV18 and TRBJ2-7, with D possibly TRBD2 on 6 matching bases. CDR3 length: 13 amino acids. Germline V gene sequence: CDR1 KGHSH, CDR2 LQKENI. Trimming stripped 3 bases from V and 6 bases from J, with 12 bases between. The CDR3 loop reads CASSPVGRGEQYF. DNA for the CDR3: TGTGCCAGCTCACCCGTCGGGAGAGGCGAGCAGTACTTC.

The rearrangement uses TRBV14 and TRBJ1-2; TRBD1 aligns across 9 bases. Germline CDR1 reads SGHDN; CDR2 reads FVKESK. The V segment lost 1 base and the J segment 8 bases; nucleotides outside the gene matches: 5. CDR3 length: 14 amino acids. CDR3 residues: CASSQAGTGQGYTF. In nucleotides, the CDR3 is TGTGCCAGCAGCCAAGCCGGGACAGGGCAGGGCTACACCTTC.

J is TRBJ2-5 and V is TRBV7-8; 11 nucleotides line up with TRBD2. The CDR3 is 17 amino acids. Germline assignment: CDR1 SGHVS and CDR2 FQNEAQ. With 4 bases clipped from V and 2 bases from J, the junction kept 9 bases outside the gene matches. CDR3 amino acids: CASSSPSGGILQETQYF. CDR3 DNA sequence: TGTGCCAGCAGCTCTCCTAGCGGGGGGATTCTTCAAGAGACCCAGTACTTC.

V is TRBV6-5 and J is TRBJ2-3, with TRBD2 matching over 7 bases. J gave up 1 base and V 2 bases, and 6 bases lay outside the gene matches. CDR1 MNHEY and CDR2 SVGAGI come from the germline V gene. This CDR3 is built from 16 residues. The CDR3 DNA reads as TGTGCCAGCAGTTACGGGCGGGAGAGCGGCACAGATACGCAGTATTTT. Protein product: CASSYGRESGTDTQYF.

This chain joins TRBV7-8 and TRBJ1-5, with 8 nucleotides matching TRBD1. The ends lost 5 bases at V and 6 bases at J; junction bases unmatched: 6. This CDR3 has 14 amino acids. Germline V gives CDR1 SGHVS, CDR2 FQNEAQ. The CDR3 is CASSQGTGIQPQHF. The CDR3 region has the DNA TGTGCCAGCAGCCAGGGGACAGGAATTCAGCCCCAGCATTTT.

This chain links TRBV10-3 with TRBJ2-3, with D possibly being TRBD1 (6 bases). V lost 3 bases and J lost 6, with 13 bases in between. Germline V CDR1 and CDR2: ENHRY, SYGVKD. The CDR3 is 14 amino acids. The CDR3: CAISEQSGVDTQYF. The CDR3 DNA reads as TGTGCCATCAGTGAACAGTCAGGGGTTGATACGCAGTATTTT.

V is TRBV6-4 and J is TRBJ2-7; no reliable D call. Germline values: CDR1 MRHNA, CDR2 SNTAGT. The CDR3 spans 16 residues. V was pared by 2 bases and J by 2 bases, with 16 bases between. The CDR3 is CASSDPLPVGPYEQYF. CDR3 nucleotides: TGTGCCAGCAGTGACCCACTCCCTGTAGGTCCCTACGAGCAGTACTTC.

This chain connects TRBV29-1 to TRBJ2-7; TRBD1 or TRBD2 may be the D gene (5 bases each). V was cut by 3 bases and J by 4 bases, with 7 bases left in between. CDR3 size: 11 residues. CDR1 is SQVTM and CDR2 is ANQGSEA in the germline V gene. In DNA form, the CDR3 reads TGCAGCGTTGAGGGACGGTACGAGCAGTACTTC. This gives the protein CSVEGRYEQYF.

The V gene is TRBV6-2 or TRBV6-3, the J gene TRBJ2-3; weak D call: TRBD1 (6 bases). The germline CDR1 and CDR2 sequences are MNHEY and SVGEGT. The CDR3 is 16 residues long. V lost 2 bases and J 2 bases, leaving 14 bases between the germline ends. The CDR3 DNA is TGTGCCAGCAGTTACCCCGGACAGCGATTCACAGATACGCAGTATTTT. This encodes CASSYPGQRFTDTQYF.